The rows below give T cell receptor beta chains drawn from one sample of a study of CD8 T cells in Susac syndrome. TCRdb re-derived calls from the immunoSEQ multiplex PCR reads in MiXCR, one entry per CDR3 protein. This table has about 280,000 distinct CDR3 sequences, more than 75% appearing once. Sample: CD8+ T cells from PBMCs. The receptor set was obtained from a human donor with multiple sclerosis. The CDR3 runs from the conserved cysteine through the conserved F or W. A D gene is named only where the DNA matches it firmly. Some rows have no size entry. The others give once, few or many, or a class for an expanded clone.

TRBJ1-2,TRBD1,-,TRBV9,CASSAGQAGYTF,TGTGCCAGCAGCGCGGGACAGGCTGGCTACACCTTC
TRBJ2-2,TRBD1,-,TRBV20-1,CSAPDRGLSGELFF,TGCAGTGCTCCCGACAGGGGGCTGAGCGGGGAGCTGTTTTTT
TRBJ2-1,TRBD2,-,TRBV20-1,CSAVDLLGGRAYNEQFF,TGCAGTGCGGTCGATCTCCTCGGCGGGAGGGCGTACAATGAGCAGTTCTTC
TRBJ2-6,TRBD1,-,TRBV2,CASTDRPSHSGANVLTF,TGTGCCAGCACGGACAGGCCAAGCCACTCTGGGGCCAACGTCCTGACTTTC
TRBJ2-7,-,-,TRBV7-9,CASTPWGNYEQYF,TGTGCCAGCACCCCCTGGGGCAACTACGAGCAGTACTTC
TRBJ1-1,-,-,TRBV7-9,CASMGAQEAFF,TGTGCCAGCATGGGGGCCCAGGAAGCTTTCTTT
TRBJ1-1,-,-,TRBV27,CASSLNGNTEAFF,TGTGCCAGCAGTTTAAACGGAAACACTGAAGCTTTCTTT
TRBJ2-1,-,once,TRBV6-1,CATGTRPTGAALNEQFF,TGTGCCACGGGAACCCGTCCAACTGGAGCGGCCCTTAATGAGCAGTTCTTC
TRBJ1-5,-,-,TRBV27,CASRRGTGQPQHF,TGTGCCAGCAGGAGGGGAACAGGACAGCCCCAGCATTTT
TRBJ1-2,-,once,TRBV27,CASSLARTSYGYYGYTF,TGTGCCAGCAGTTTGGCCCGGACCTCGTATGGATACTATGGCTACACCTTC
TRBJ1-5,-,-,TRBV11-1,CASSLDHGTEVAYSNQPQHF,TGTGCCAGCAGCTTAGACCACGGGACGGAGGTCGCCTATAGCAATCAGCCCCAGCATTTT
TRBJ2-7,-,-,TRBV7-9,CASSFPRTLSYEQYF,TGTGCCAGCAGCTTTCCTAGGACCCTATCCTACGAGCAGTACTTC
TRBJ1-2,-,-,TRBV20-1,CSVSPPLDSQNYGYTF,TGCAGTGTCAGCCCCCCTTTGGACAGTCAAAACTATGGCTACACCTTC
TRBJ1-1,-,-,TRBV5-1,CASSLRGVENTEAFF,TGCGCCAGCAGCTTAAGGGGCGTGGAGAACACTGAAGCTTTCTTT
TRBJ2-3,TRBD2,-,TRBV13,CASSLVGTTKPDTQYF,TGTGCCAGCAGCTTAGTCGGGACTACCAAACCAGATACGCAGTATTTT
TRBJ2-7,-,-,TRBV7-9,CASTPGPGEQYF,TGTGCCAGCACACCGGGGCCGGGAGAGCAGTACTTC
TRBJ2-7,TRBD2,-,TRBV28,CASSLSLAGGYLSYEQYF,TGTGCCAGCAGTTTATCCTTAGCGGGAGGCTATCTCTCCTACGAGCAGTACTTC
TRBJ2-3,TRBD2,-,TRBV9,CASIEMTSGGPGF,TGTGCCAGCATCGAAATGACTAGCGGGGGCCCCGGGTTT
TRBJ2-1,-,-,TRBV27,CASSSPRGPSYNEQFF,TGTGCCAGCAGTTCGCCCAGGGGCCCGTCCTACAATGAGCAGTTCTTC